The clone carrying this T cell receptor beta chain appeared a few times. The sample originates from a study of identical twins. V dropped 5 bases and J dropped 0 bases, with 11 bases sitting between them. Germline V CDR1 and CDR2: SEHNR, FQNEAQ (reference sequence). This CDR3 is built from 14 residues. TCRdb analysed the 5' RACE reads with MiXCR anew, one entry per CDR3 protein. This repertoire shows 500,000 to 650,000 distinct CDR3 sequences, approximately 20% found once; its top ten account for approximately 0.48%. These data were likewise used in another study, on yellow fever vaccine responses in identical twins.

The specimen sequenced was CD4+ T cells sorted from blood. This chain connects TRBV7-9 to TRBJ2-7; the D gene is possibly TRBD2 (6 bases). This TCR was recovered from a woman between 18 and 29 years old in good health. The CDR3 protein is CASSVTTSSYEQYV. CDR3 coding DNA: TGTGCCAGCAGCGTGACGACTAGCTCCTACGAGCAGTACGTC.